Presented here are 3 T cell receptor beta chains from one specimen sequenced in a study of low-dose radiotherapy and immunotherapy resistance in tumors. TRAV- and TRBV-specific primers, spanning alpha and beta chains, primed first-strand cDNA. With a V-primer adapter and a constant-region primer, TCRs were amplified for around 21 PCR cycles. A single record per CDR3 protein comes from TCRdb applying MiXCR to the reads. The sample lists around 84,000 distinct CDR3 sequences; under 20% were seen once. Time point noted: after trial treatment. The treatment denotes: LDRT plus nivolumab, ipilimumab, low-dose cyclophosphamide and aspirin (RACIN trial). Sample: PBMCs, taken after low-dose radiotherapy plus immunotherapy. The origin of the receptors is a male donor with prostate cancer.

This clonotype was counted ten times or more. This chain uses TRBV29-1 with TRBJ2-3, with no clear D. CDR1 and CDR2 (germline): SQVTM, ANQGSEA. The CDR3 runs 12 residues. The germline V and J ends were trimmed by 3 bases and 0 bases, with 4 bases remaining between them. The DNA for the CDR3 is TGCAGCGTTGAGGACAGCACAGATACGCAGTATTTT. Protein product: CSVEDSTDTQYF.

This clonotype occurred many times. The chain recombines TRBV20-1 with TRBJ2-5; possible D gene TRBD1, 6 bases. Deletions cut 3 bases from V and 4 bases from J, with 15 bases between. Per the germline V gene, CDR1 is DFQATT and CDR2 is SNEGSKA (reference sequence). This CDR3 contains 14 residues. In DNA, the CDR3 is TGCAGTGCTAGGACCGACAGGTCTCTAGAGACCCAGTACTTC. It encodes CSARTDRSLETQYF.

This clonotype was detected ten times or more. The chain's CDR3 is CASSARGFLYEQYF. In DNA form, the CDR3 reads TGTGCCAGCAGCGCAAGGGGCTTCTTATACGAGCAGTACTTC. The rearrangement links TRBV2 to TRBJ2-7, with TRBD1 as a possible D gene (5 bases). The germline CDR1 and CDR2 sequences are SNHLY and FYNNEI. The ends were cut back, 6 bases at V and 4 bases at J, with 16 bases in the middle. The CDR3 loop spans 14 amino acids.